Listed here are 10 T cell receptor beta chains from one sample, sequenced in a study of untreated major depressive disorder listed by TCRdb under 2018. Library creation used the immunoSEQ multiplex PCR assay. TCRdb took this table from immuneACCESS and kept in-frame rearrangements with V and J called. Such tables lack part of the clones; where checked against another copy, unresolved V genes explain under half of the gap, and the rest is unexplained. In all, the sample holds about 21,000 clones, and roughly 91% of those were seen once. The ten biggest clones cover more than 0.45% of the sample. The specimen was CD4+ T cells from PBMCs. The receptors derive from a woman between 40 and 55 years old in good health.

The CDR3 loop reads CASSIGQGAFNEQFF. The CDR3 nucleotides are TGTGCCAGCAGCATTGGACAGGGGGCGTTCAATGAGCAGTTCTTC. This chain joins TRBV11-3 and TRBJ2-1, with TRBD1 matching 11 bases. CDR1 and CDR2 (germline): SGHNT, YENEEA. V dropped 5 bases and J dropped 6; count of bases not matched to a gene: 6. The CDR3 runs 15 residues.

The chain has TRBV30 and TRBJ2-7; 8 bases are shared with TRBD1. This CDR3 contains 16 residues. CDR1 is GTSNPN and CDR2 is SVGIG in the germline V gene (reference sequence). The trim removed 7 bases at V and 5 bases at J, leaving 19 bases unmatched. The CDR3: CAFSRGWQGASDEQYF. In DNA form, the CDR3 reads TGTGCCTTTTCTAGGGGGTGGCAGGGGGCATCCGACGAGCAGTACTTC.

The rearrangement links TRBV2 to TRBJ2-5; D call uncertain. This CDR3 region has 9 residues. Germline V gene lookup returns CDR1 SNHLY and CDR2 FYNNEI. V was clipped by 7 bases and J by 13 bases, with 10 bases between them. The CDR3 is CASIGLLYF. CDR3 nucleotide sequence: TGTGCCAGCATCGGGCTCTTGTACTTC.

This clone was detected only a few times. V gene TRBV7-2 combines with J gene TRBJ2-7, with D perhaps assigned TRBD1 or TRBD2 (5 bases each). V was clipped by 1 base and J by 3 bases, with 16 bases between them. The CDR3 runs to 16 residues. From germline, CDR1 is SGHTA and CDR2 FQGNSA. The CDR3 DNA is TGTGCCAGCAGCTTAGTTAGGGACCACCGGCGCTACGAGCAGTACTTC. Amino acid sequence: CASSLVRDHRRYEQYF.

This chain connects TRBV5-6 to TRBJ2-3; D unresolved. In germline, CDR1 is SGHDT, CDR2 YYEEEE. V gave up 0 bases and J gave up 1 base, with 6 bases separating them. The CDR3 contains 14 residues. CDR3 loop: CASSLARGTDTQYF. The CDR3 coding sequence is TGTGCCAGCAGCTTGGCTAGAGGCACAGATACGCAGTATTTT.

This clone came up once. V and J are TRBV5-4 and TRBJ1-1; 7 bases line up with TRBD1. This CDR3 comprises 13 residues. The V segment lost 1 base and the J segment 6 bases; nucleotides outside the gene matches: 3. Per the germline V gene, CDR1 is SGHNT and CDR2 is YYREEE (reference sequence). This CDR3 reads CASSLSGTAEAFF. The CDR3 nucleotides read TGTGCCAGCAGCTTGTCGGGGACAGCTGAAGCTTTCTTT.

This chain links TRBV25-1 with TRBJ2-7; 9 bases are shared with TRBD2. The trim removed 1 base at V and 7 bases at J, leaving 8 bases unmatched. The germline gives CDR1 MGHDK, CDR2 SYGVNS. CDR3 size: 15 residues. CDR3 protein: CASSEWPSGVDEQYV. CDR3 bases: TGTGCCAGCAGTGAATGGCCTAGCGGGGTTGATGAGCAGTACGTC.

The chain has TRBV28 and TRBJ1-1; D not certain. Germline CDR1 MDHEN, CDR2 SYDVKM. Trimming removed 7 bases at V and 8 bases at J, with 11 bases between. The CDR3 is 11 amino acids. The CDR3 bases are TGTGCCAGCACCTACAATTTGGAAGCTTTCTTT. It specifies CASTYNLEAFF.

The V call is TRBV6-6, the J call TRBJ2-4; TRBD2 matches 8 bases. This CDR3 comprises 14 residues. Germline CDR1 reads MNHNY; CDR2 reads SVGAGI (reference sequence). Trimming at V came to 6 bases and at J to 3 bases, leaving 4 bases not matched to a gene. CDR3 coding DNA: TGTGCCAGCAGATCGGGGGGGGGCAAAAACATTCAGTACTTC. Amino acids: CASRSGGGKNIQYF.

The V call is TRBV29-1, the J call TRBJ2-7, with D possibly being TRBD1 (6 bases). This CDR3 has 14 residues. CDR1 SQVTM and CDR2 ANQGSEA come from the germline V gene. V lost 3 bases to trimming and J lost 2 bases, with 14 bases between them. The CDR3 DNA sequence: TGCAGCGTTGAGTCCGGGACATCAACCTACGAGCAGTACTTC. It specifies CSVESGTSTYEQYF.